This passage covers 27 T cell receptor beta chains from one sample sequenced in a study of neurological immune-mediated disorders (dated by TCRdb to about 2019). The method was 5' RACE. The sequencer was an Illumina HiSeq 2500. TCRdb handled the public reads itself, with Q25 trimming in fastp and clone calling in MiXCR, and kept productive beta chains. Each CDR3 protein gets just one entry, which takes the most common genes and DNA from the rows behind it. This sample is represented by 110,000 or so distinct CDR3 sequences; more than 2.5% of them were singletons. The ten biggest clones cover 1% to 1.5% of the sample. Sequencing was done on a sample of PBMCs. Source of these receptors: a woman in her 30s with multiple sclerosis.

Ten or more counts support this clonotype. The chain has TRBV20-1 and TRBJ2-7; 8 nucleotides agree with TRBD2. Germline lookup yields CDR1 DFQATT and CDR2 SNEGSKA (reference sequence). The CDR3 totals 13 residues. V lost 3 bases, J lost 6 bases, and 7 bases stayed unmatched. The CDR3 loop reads CSASAFGTSEQYF. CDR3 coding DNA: TGCAGTGCTAGCGCATTCGGGACTAGCGAGCAGTACTTC.

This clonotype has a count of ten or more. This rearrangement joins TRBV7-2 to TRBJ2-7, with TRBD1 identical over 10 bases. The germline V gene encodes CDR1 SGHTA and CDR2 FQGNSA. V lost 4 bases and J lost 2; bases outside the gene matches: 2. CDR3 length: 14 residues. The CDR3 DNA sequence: TGTGCCAGCAGCTCCGGGACAGGGGCCTACGAGCAGTACTTC. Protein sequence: CASSSGTGAYEQYF.

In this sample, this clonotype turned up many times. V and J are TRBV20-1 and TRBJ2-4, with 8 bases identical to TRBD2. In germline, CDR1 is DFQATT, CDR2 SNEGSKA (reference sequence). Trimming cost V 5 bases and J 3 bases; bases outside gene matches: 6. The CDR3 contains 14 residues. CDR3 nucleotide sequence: TGCAGTGCTGTCCCAGCGGGAGTCAAAAACATTCAGTACTTC. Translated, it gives CSAVPAGVKNIQYF.

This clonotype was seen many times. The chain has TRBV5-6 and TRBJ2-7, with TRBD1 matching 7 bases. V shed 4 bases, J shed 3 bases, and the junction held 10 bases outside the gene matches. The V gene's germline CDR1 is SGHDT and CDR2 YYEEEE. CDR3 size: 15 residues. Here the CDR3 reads CASSPLDRVDYEQYF. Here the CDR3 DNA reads TGTGCCAGCAGCCCCCTCGACAGGGTCGACTACGAGCAGTACTTC.

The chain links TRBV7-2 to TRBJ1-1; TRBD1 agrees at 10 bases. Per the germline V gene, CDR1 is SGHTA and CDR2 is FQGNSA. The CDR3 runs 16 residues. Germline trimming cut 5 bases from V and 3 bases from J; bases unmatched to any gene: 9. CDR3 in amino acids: CASSPRQGARYTEAFF. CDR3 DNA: TGTGCCAGCAGCCCGCGACAGGGGGCACGGTACACTGAAGCTTTCTTT.

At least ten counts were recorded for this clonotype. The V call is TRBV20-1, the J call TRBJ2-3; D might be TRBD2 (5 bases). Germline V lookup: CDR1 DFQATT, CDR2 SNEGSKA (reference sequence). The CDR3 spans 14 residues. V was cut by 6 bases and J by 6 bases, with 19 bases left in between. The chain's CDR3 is CSAPWAGRADTQYF. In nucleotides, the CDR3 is TGCAGTGCCCCTTGGGCGGGCCGAGCCGATACGCAGTATTTT.

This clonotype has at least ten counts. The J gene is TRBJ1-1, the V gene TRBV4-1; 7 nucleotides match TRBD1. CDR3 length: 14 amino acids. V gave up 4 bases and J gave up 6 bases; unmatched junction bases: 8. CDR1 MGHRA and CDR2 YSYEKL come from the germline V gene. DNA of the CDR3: TGCGCCAGCAGCCCTCGGGACAGAGGCGCTGAAGCTTTCTTT. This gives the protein CASSPRDRGAEAFF.

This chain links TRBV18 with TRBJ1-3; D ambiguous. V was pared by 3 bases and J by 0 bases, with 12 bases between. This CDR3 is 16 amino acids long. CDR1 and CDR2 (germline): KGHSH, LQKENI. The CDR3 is CASSPAPSPSGNTIYF. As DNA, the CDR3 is TGTGCCAGCTCACCGGCACCCAGCCCCTCTGGAAACACCATATATTTT.

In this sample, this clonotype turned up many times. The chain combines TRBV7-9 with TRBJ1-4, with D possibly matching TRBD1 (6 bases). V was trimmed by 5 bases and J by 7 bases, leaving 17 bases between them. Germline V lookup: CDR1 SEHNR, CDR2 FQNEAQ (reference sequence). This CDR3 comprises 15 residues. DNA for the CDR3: TGTGCCAGCAGCCCCCCGGGGGCGGACGGTGAAAAACTGTTTTTT. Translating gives CASSPPGADGEKLFF.

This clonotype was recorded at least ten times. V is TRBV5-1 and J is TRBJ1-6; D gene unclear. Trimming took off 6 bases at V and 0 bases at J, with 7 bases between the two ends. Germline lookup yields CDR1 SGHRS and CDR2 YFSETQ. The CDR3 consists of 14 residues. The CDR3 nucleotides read TGCGCCAGCACAGCCAGCTCCTATAATTCACCCCTCCACTTT. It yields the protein CASTASSYNSPLHF. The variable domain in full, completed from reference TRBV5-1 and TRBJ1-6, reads KAGVTQTPRYLIKTRGQQVTLSCSPISGHRSVSWYQQTPGQGLQFLFEYFSETQRNKGNFPGRFSGRQFSNSRSEMNVSTLELGDSALYLCASTASSYNSPLHFGNGTRLTVT.

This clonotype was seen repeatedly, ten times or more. The DNA for the CDR3 is TGCAGTGCTAGAGGGGTAGGGGGCAATCAGCCCCAGCATTTT. It codes for CSARGVGGNQPQHF. The chain is built from TRBV20-1 and TRBJ1-5, with D tentatively TRBD1 (5 bases). The CDR3 runs 14 residues. Germline V CDR1 and CDR2: DFQATT, SNEGSKA (reference sequence). The V end was cut by 1 base, the J end by 2 bases, with 9 bases between.

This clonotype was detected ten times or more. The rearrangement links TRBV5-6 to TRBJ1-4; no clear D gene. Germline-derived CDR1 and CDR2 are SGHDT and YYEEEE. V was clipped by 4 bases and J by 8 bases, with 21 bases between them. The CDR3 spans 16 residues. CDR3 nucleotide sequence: TGTGCCAGCAGCGATCTACGGACGGTGACGGGGGAAAAACTGTTTTTT. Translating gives CASSDLRTVTGEKLFF.

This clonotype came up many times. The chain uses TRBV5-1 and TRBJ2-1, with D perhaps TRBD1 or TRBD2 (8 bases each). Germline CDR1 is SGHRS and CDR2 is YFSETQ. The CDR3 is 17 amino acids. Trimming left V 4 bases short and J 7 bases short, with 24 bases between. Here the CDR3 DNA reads TGCGCCAGCAGCCCCGGGCCTGTAGCGGGACAGGTTAATGAGCAGTTCTTC. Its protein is CASSPGPVAGQVNEQFF.

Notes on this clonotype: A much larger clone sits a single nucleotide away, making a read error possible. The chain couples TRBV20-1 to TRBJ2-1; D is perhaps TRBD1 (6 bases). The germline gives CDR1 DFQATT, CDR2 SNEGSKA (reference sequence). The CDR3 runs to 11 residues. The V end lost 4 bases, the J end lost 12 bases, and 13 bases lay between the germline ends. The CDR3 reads CSAIRGDAQFF. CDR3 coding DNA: TGCAGTGCTATCAGGGGCGATGCGCAGTTCTTC.

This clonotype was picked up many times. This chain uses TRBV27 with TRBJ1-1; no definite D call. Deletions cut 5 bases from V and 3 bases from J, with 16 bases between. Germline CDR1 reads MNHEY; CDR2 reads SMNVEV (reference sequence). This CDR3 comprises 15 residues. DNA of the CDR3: TGTGCCAGCAGTCTCCGTACTACGCGGGACACTGAAGCTTTCTTT. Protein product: CASSLRTTRDTEAFF.

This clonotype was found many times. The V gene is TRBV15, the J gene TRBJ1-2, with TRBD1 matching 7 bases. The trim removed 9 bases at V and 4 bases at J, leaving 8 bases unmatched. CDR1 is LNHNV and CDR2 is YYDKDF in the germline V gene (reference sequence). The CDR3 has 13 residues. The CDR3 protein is CATSLRDSYGYTF. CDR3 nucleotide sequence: TGTGCCACTAGCCTTAGGGACAGCTATGGCTACACCTTC.

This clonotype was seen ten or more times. The CDR3: CSAPRPEGANTEAFF. The CDR3 DNA sequence: TGCAGTGCCCCCCGGCCCGAGGGCGCCAACACTGAAGCTTTCTTT. V is TRBV20-1 and J is TRBJ1-1, with D hard to call. Germline CDR1 reads DFQATT; CDR2 reads SNEGSKA (reference sequence). This CDR3 is built from 15 residues. Trimming left V 6 bases short and J 2 bases short, with 19 bases between.

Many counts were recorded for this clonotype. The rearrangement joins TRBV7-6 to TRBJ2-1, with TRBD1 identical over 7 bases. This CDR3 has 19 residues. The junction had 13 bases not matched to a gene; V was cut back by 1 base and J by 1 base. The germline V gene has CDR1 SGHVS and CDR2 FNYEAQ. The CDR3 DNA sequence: TGTGCCAGCAGCTTAGGAGACAGGGTTATGTTACGATCCTACAATGAGCAGTTCTTC. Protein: CASSLGDRVMLRSYNEQFF.

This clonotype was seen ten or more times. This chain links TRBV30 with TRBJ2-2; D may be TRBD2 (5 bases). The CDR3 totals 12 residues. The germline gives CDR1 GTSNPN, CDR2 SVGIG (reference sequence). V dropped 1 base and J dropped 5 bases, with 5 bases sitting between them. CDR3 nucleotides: TGTGCCTGGAGTGGCGGGACCGGGGAGCTGTTTTTT. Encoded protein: CAWSGGTGELFF.

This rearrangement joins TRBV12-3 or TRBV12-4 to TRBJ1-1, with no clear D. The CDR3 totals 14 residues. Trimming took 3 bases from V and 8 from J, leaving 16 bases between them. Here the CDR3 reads CASSLENQGREAFF. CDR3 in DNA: TGTGCCAGCAGTTTGGAAAATCAAGGGAGAGAAGCTTTCTTT.

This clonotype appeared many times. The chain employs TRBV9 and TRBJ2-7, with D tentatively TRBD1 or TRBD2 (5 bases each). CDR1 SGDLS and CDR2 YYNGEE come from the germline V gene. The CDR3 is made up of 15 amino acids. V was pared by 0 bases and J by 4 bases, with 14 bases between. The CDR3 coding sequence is TGTGCCAGCAGCGTAGGGGGACCTCTCCAGTACGAGCAGTACTTC. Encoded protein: CASSVGGPLQYEQYF.

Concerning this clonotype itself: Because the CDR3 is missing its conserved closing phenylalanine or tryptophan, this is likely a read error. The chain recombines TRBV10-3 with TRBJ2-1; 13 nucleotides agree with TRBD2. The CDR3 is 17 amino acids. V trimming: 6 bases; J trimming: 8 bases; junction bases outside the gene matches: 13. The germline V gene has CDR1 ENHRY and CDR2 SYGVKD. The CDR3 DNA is TGTGCCATCAGAGGGACCGGGACTAGCGGGATAGGCGATGAGCAGTTCCTC. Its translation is CAIRGTGTSGIGDEQFL.

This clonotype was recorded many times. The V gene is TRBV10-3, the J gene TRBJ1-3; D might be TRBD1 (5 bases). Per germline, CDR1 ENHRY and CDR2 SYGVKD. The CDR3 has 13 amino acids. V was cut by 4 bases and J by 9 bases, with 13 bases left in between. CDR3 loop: CAISGNNQGTIYF. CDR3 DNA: TGTGCCATCAGTGGAAACAACCAGGGCACCATATATTTT.

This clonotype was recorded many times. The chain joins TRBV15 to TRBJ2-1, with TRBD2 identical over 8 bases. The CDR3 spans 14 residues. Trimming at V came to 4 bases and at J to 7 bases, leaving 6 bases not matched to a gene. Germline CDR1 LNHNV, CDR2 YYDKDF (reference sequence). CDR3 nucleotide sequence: TGTGCCACCAGCACCCGCCTAGCGGGTAATGAGCAGTTCTTC. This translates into CATSTRLAGNEQFF.

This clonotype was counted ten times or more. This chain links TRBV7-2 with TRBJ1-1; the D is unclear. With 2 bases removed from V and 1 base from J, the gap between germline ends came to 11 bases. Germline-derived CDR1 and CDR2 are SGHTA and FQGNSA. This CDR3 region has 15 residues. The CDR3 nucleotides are TGTGCCAGCAGCTTAATACCAGCCCGGAACACTGAAGCTTTCTTT. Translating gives CASSLIPARNTEAFF.

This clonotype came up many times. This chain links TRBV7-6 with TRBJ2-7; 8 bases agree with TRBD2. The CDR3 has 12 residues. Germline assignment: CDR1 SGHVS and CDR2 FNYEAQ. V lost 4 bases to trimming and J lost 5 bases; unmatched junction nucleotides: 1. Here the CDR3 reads CASSSGGDEQYF. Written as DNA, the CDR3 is TGTGCCAGCAGCTCGGGAGGGGACGAGCAGTACTTC.

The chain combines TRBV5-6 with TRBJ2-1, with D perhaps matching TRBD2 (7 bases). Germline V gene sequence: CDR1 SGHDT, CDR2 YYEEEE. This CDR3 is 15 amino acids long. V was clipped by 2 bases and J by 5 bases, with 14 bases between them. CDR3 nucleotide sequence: TGTGCCAGCAGCTTAGGGGGGGCCCCCCACAATGAGCAGTTCTTC. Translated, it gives CASSLGGAPHNEQFF.